This passage covers 14 T cell receptor beta chains from one sample sequenced in a study of tumor T cells in aggressive B-cell lymphoma listed by TCRdb under 2017. The library was prepared using the immunoSEQ multiplex PCR assay. TCRdb limited this immuneACCESS table to in-frame rearrangements with V and J called. A share of clones is missing; checked studies link under half to unresolved V genes, and the rest is unexplained. In this sample the table shows approximately 1,600 clones, roughly 77% of which occur a single time. The ten largest clones represent more than 8.5% of the sample. The material sequenced was tumor tissue. The receptor set was obtained from an adult with diffuse large B cell lymphoma.

The CDR3 DNA reads as TGTGCCAGCAGCCAGTATGACAGTATGAACACTGAAGCTTTCTTT. Protein product: CASSQYDSMNTEAFF. The V gene is TRBV5-5, the J gene TRBJ1-1, with D maybe TRBD1 (5 bases). Germline-derived CDR1 and CDR2 are SGHKS and YYEKEE (reference sequence). There are 15 residues in the CDR3. V was pared by 4 bases and J by 0 bases, with 13 bases between.

The rearrangement links TRBV11-2 to TRBJ2-3; maybe TRBD2 (5 bases). Germline assignment: CDR1 SGHAT and CDR2 FQNNGV. The length of the CDR3 is 15 residues. The V and J ends lost 1 base and 5 bases respectively, with 13 bases between them. This CDR3 is CASSLAALEGDTQYF. CDR3 sequence (DNA): TGTGCCAGCAGCTTAGCGGCACTAGAAGGAGATACGCAGTATTTT.

This clone showed up just once. This chain links TRBV27 with TRBJ1-2; TRBD1 matches 10 bases. Germline CDR1 is MNHEY and CDR2 is SMNVEV (reference sequence). This CDR3 comprises 15 residues. V gave up 2 bases and J gave up 8 bases; unmatched junction bases: 8. The CDR3 loop reads CASSLVGDRGRGYTF. The CDR3 nucleotides are TGTGCCAGCAGTTTAGTGGGGGACAGGGGTCGGGGCTACACCTTC.

The chain employs TRBV9 and TRBJ2-3, with TRBD2 identical over 10 bases. Germline CDR1 and CDR2: SGDLS and YYNGEE. V was pared by 2 bases and J by 0 bases, with 3 bases of the junction left unmatched. The CDR3 loop spans 16 amino acids. The DNA of the CDR3 is TGTGCCAGCAGCGTTATGACTAGCGGGAGCACAGATACGCAGTATTTT. Its translation is CASSVMTSGSTDTQYF.

J is TRBJ2-1 and V is TRBV7-9, with TRBD2 matching 12 bases. There are 15 residues in the CDR3. V lost 5 bases and J lost 9; bases outside the gene matches: 8. Germline CDR1 reads SEHNR; CDR2 reads FQNEAQ (reference sequence). CDR3 region: CASSPRLAGEIEQFF. In DNA, the CDR3 is TGTGCCAGCAGCCCGAGACTAGCGGGAGAGATTGAGCAGTTCTTC.

The gene calls are TRBV27 and TRBJ2-3; D perhaps matches TRBD2 (5 bases). CDR1 and CDR2 from the germline V gene are MNHEY and SMNVEV (reference sequence). The CDR3 loop spans 14 amino acids. Trimming cost V 6 bases and J 1 base, with 11 bases left between them. Here the CDR3 reads CASSPRRGTDTQYF. The CDR3 nucleotides are TGTGCCAGCAGCCCCCGGCGGGGCACAGATACGCAGTATTTT.

This chain links TRBV4-2 with TRBJ2-7; D is undetermined. From germline, CDR1 is LGHNA and CDR2 YNFKEQ. The CDR3 consists of 14 residues. Trimming left V 0 bases short and J 3 bases short, with 9 bases between. CDR3 amino acids: CASSQDSPVYEQYF. The CDR3 nucleotides are TGTGCCAGCAGCCAAGATAGTCCTGTCTACGAGCAGTACTTC.

This clone appeared a single time. This chain links TRBV2 with TRBJ2-7, with a tentative D call TRBD2 (6 bases). V lost 3 bases and J 2 bases, leaving 11 bases between the germline ends. CDR1 SNHLY and CDR2 FYNNEI come from the germline V gene. The CDR3 is 14 residues long. CDR3 DNA: TGTGCCAGCAGTGATGAGCCGGGGGCCTACGAGCAGTACTTC. It encodes CASSDEPGAYEQYF.

V is TRBV18 and J is TRBJ2-5, with 8 bases fitting TRBD2. Germline values: CDR1 KGHSH, CDR2 LQKENI. The CDR3 has 20 amino acids. V gave up 2 bases and J gave up 2 bases; unmatched junction bases: 19. CDR3 bases: TGTGCCAGCTCACCATTATTCCTTTCCACTAGCGGAGGAATACAAGAGACCCAGTACTTC. As protein: CASSPLFLSTSGGIQETQYF.

This chain connects TRBV4-1 to TRBJ2-7; TRBD1 is a possible D gene (6 bases). CDR3 length equals 16 residues. The V end was cut by 4 bases, the J end by 1 base, with 17 bases between. CDR1 is MGHRA and CDR2 is YSYEKL in the germline V gene. CDR3 sequence: CASSPVQGQRSYEQYF. As DNA, the CDR3 is TGCGCCAGCAGCCCGGTCCAGGGACAACGATCCTACGAGCAGTACTTC.

This clone showed up just once. V is TRBV6-1 and J is TRBJ2-1; D is perhaps TRBD1 (5 bases). The CDR3 length is 12 residues. CDR1 and CDR2 (germline): MNHNS, SASEGT. Trimming removed 8 bases from V and 4 bases from J, with 9 bases in between. The CDR3 sequence is CASRDRYNEQFF. The DNA of the CDR3 is TGTGCCAGCCGCGACAGATACAATGAGCAGTTCTTC.

This clone was recorded only once. A read error may account for a junction end that differs from germline. The sample carries other DNA sequences with the same CDR3. The chain employs TRBV11-1 and TRBJ2-2, with D unresolved. The length of the CDR3 is 12 residues. The germline V gene has CDR1 SGHAT and CDR2 FQDESV (reference sequence). Here the CDR3 DNA reads TGTGCTAGCAGCATATACACCGGGGAGCTGTTTTTT. It translates to CASSIYTGELFF.

J is TRBJ1-1 and V is TRBV27; unclear D gene. Between the trimmed V and J ends, which lost 7 bases and 6 bases, there was a span of 18 bases. The CDR3 extends over 14 amino acids. CDR1 and CDR2 from the germline V gene are MNHEY and SMNVEV (reference sequence). The CDR3, as DNA: TGTGCCAGCACTCCCTCAGTCGAGGCATCTGAAGCTTTCTTT. Residues: CASTPSVEASEAFF.

The chain employs TRBV5-4 and TRBJ1-3; 9 bases agree with TRBD1. After removal of 4 bases from V and 2 bases from J, the junction contained 7 bases not matched to a gene. The V gene's germline CDR1 is SGHNT and CDR2 YYREEE (reference sequence). The CDR3 contains 16 residues. The CDR3 spells CASSKDGTGTGNTIYF. CDR3 coding DNA: TGTGCCAGCAGCAAGGACGGGACAGGGACTGGAAACACCATATATTTT.